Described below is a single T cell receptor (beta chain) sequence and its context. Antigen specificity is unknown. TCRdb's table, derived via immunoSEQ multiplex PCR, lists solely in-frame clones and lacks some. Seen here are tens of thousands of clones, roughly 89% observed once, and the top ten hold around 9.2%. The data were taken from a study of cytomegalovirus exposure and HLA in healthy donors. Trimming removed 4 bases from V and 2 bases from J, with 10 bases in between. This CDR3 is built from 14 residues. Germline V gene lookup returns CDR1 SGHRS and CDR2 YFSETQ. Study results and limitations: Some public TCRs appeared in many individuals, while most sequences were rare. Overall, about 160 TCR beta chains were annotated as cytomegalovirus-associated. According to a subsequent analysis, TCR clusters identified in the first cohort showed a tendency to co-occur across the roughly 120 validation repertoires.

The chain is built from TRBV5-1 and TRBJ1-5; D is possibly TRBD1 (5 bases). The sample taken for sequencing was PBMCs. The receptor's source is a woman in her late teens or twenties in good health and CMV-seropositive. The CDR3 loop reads CASSVDSGNQPQHF. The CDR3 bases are TGCGCCAGCAGCGTTGACAGTGGCAATCAGCCCCAGCATTTT.